A selection of T cell receptor beta chains follows, all from one sample in a study of shared clonotypes between healthy human individuals. The method was immunoSEQ multiplex PCR; TCRdb's version includes in-frame clones alone and lacks a portion of them. The table shows around 2.3 million clones, with about 94% occurring only once. The sample was naive CD4+ T cells sorted from blood. Receptor source: a man between 18 and 29 years old in good health. Both conserved end residues are part of each CDR3. D genes are given only for firm matches. Clone size is not always given. Where it is, it says once, few, many or a class for expanded clones.

clone size | J gene | V gene | D gene | CDR3 DNA | CDR3 protein
. | TRBJ2-2 | TRBV28 | TRBD1 | TGTGCCAGCAGGGACAGGATCGGGGAGCTGTTTTTT | CASRDRIGELFF
. | TRBJ2-3 | TRBV2 | TRBD2 | TGTGCCAGCAGGCCAACTAGCGCCAGGAGCACAGATACGCAGTATTTT | CASRPTSARSTDTQYF
. | TRBJ1-1 | TRBV28 | TRBD1 | TGTGCCCTGGGGACAGGGGCCAGGAACACTGAAGCTTTCTTT | CALGTGARNTEAFF
. | TRBJ1-6 | TRBV7-2 | TRBD1 | TGTGCCAGCAGCTTAGGCGGGACAGCAAATAATTCACCCCTCCACTTT | CASSLGGTANNSPLHF
. | TRBJ2-7 | TRBV6-1 | TRBD1 | TGTGCCACCCTTCCCGGGACAGGGGCCGCCTACGAGCAGTACTTC | CATLPGTGAAYEQYF
once | TRBJ1-1 | TRBV2 | . | TGTGCCAGCAGTGGCGGAGGGGTGGAAGACACTGAAGCTTTCTTT | CASSGGGVEDTEAFF
few | TRBJ1-6 | TRBV2 | TRBD1 | TGTGCCAGCAGGGGACAGGGAGATAATTCACCCCTCCACTTT | CASRGQGDNSPLHF
. | TRBJ2-3 | TRBV9 | TRBD1 | TGTGCCAGCAGCGTAGCGGGACAGGGTCCCACAGATACGCAGTATTTT | CASSVAGQGPTDTQYF
. | TRBJ2-7 | TRBV5-5 | TRBD1 | TGTGCCAGCAGCCCAAGACAGGGAAACTACGAGCAGTACTTC | CASSPRQGNYEQYF
. | TRBJ1-2 | TRBV19 | . | TGTGCCAGTAGTATCCTTGACAGCCCAGCTAACTATGGCTACACCTTC | CASSILDSPANYGYTF
. | TRBJ2-1 | TRBV28 | . | TGTGCCAGCCAATACCCGAACCAGCACAATGAGCAGTTCTTC | CASQYPNQHNEQFF
once | TRBJ2-7 | TRBV5-4 | . | TGTGCCAGCAGCTTGCAGGATGGCTACGAGCAGTACTTC | CASSLQDGYEQYF
once | TRBJ2-2 | TRBV6-5 | . | TGTGCCAGCAGTTACTCGACGGGGTCCGGGGAGCTGTTTTTT | CASSYSTGSGELFF
. | TRBJ1-1 | TRBV5-1 | . | TGCGCCAGCGCTGGCAGGCTACCCACTGAAGCTTTCTTT | CASAGRLPTEAFF
. | TRBJ2-7 | TRBV7-9 | . | TGTGCCAGCAGCTTACAGAAAAGCTCCTACGAGCAGTACTTC | CASSLQKSSYEQYF
once | TRBJ1-6 | TRBV30 | . | TGTGCCTGGAGTCCAAGGAGGCCGGGGGCGAGCTATAATTCACCCCTCCACTTT | CAWSPRRPGASYNSPLHF
. | TRBJ2-3 | TRBV4-1 | TRBD2 | TGCGCCAGCACCCAGAATAGCGGGACCCCAGATACGCAGTATTTT | CASTQNSGTPDTQYF
. | TRBJ2-5 | TRBV2 | TRBD1 | TGTGCCAGCAGGTGGACAGGGGCACAAGAGACCCAGTACTTC | CASRWTGAQETQYF
. | TRBJ2-7 | TRBV11-2 | TRBD1 | TGTGCCAGCAGCTTAGGAGCCGGGACAGGGGGTTACGAGCAGTACTTC | CASSLGAGTGGYEQYF
. | TRBJ1-5 | TRBV7-8 | TRBD1 | TGTGCCAGCAGCTTAGTAGGGACAGGGGGGTATAGCAATCAGCCCCAGCATTTT | CASSLVGTGGYSNQPQHF
. | TRBJ1-4 | TRBV28 | TRBD1 | TGTGCCAGCAGCTCCCCCGGGACAGGGAGGGAAAAACTGTTTTTT | CASSSPGTGREKLFF
. | TRBJ2-7 | TRBV29-1 | . | TGCAGCGCCGAAGGGCACCCCCGGCGCGAGCAGTACTTC | CSAEGHPRREQYF
. | TRBJ2-7 | TRBV7-9 | . | TGTGCCAGCAGCCTAAGGGACAAAGACTACGAGCAGTACTTC | CASSLRDKDYEQYF
. | TRBJ2-7 | TRBV28 | . | TGTGCCAGCAGTTCACAGGGCTTGAGCTCCTACGAGCAGTACTTC | CASSSQGLSSYEQYF
. | TRBJ2-7 | TRBV11-2 | TRBD2 | TGTGCCAGCAGCTTATTAACTAGCGGGGTATACGAGCAGTACTTC | CASSLLTSGVYEQYF
. | TRBJ1-4 | TRBV7-9 | . | TGTGCCAGCAGAACGGTACCGGGGAGGAATGAAAAACTGTTTTTT | CASRTVPGRNEKLFF
. | TRBJ2-2 | TRBV7-9 | TRBD1 | TGTGCCAGCAGCTTATCCCGGACAGGGGGCGCGTCAGGCACCGGGGAGCTGTTTTTT | CASSLSRTGGASGTGELFF
. | TRBJ2-1 | TRBV18 | . | TGTGCCAGCTCACCACCTTGGGGTGAGCAGTTCTTC | CASSPPWGEQFF
. | TRBJ1-2 | TRBV7-8 | TRBD1 | TGTGCCAGCAGCTTAGTAGACAGGGGGCGAAGGACCTTC | CASSLVDRGRRTF
. | TRBJ1-2 | TRBV2 | . | TGTGCCAGCAGATTGGGACCGGCCGATGGCTACACCTTC | CASRLGPADGYTF
. | TRBJ2-3 | TRBV5-1 | TRBD1 | TGCGCCAGCAGACTACAGGGGAGCACAGATACGCAGTATTTT | CASRLQGSTDTQYF
. | TRBJ2-4 | TRBV18 | TRBD2 | TGTGCCAGCTCACCATTAGCGGGGGGTGAAAACATTCAGTACTTC | CASSPLAGGENIQYF
. | TRBJ1-1 | TRBV29-1 | . | TGCAGCGTTGTTTACACCTCAGCTGGGAACACTGAAGCTTTCTTT | CSVVYTSAGNTEAFF
. | TRBJ2-5 | TRBV18 | . | TGTGCCAGCTCAGACGCGGAGACCCAGTACTTC | CASSDAETQYF
few | TRBJ1-1 | TRBV6-6 | . | TGTGCCAGCAGTTACTCGAGGGGGAACACTGAAGCTTTCTTT | CASSYSRGNTEAFF
. | TRBJ2-7 | TRBV5-1 | TRBD1 | TGCGCCAGCAGCTCGGGACAGGGTTTCGACGAGCAGTACTTC | CASSSGQGFDEQYF
. | TRBJ2-1 | TRBV19 | TRBD2 | TGTGCCAGTAGTATAGGACGCGCTAGCGGGAAACGAGAGGGTGAGCAGTTCTTC | CASSIGRASGKREGEQFF
. | TRBJ2-3 | TRBV5-1 | . | TGCGCCAGCAGCTTATTGAAAAGGGAGGATACGCAGTATTTT | CASSLLKREDTQYF
. | TRBJ2-7 | TRBV5-1 | TRBD2 | TGCGCCAGCAGCTTGTCGGGGGGGCCCTACGAGCAGTACTTC | CASSLSGGPYEQYF
. | TRBJ1-5 | TRBV10-3 | . | TGTGCCATCAGTGAGTCCAGGGGAGGCGGGATCGAACCCCAGCATTTT | CAISESRGGGIEPQHF
. | TRBJ2-7 | TRBV7-9 | . | TGTGCCAGCAGCTTAGGAACAGGGCCCTCCTACGAGCAGTACTTC | CASSLGTGPSYEQYF
. | TRBJ2-1 | TRBV5-1 | . | TGCGCCAGCAGCTTGGGTAGTTTCAGCTCCTACAATGAGCAGTTCTTC | CASSLGSFSSYNEQFF
few | TRBJ2-7 | TRBV5-1 | . | TGCGCCAGCAGCTCCGGACAGTTCTACGAGCAGTACTTC | CASSSGQFYEQYF
. | TRBJ2-7 | TRBV28 | . | TGTGCCAGCAGTTTATCTGCGACATCCTACGAGCAGTACTTC | CASSLSATSYEQYF
. | TRBJ1-2 | TRBV6-5 | . | TGTGCCAGCTCCCCAGGGATGGAGGGCTACACCTTC | CASSPGMEGYTF
. | TRBJ2-7 | TRBV5-1 | TRBD2 | TGCGCCAGCAGCTTGGTGCGGGGGGGCCGGGACGAGCAGTACTTC | CASSLVRGGRDEQYF
. | TRBJ2-1 | TRBV6-5 | TRBD2 | TGTGCCAGCACCCTTGGAGGGACTAACAATGAGCAGTTCTTC | CASTLGGTNNEQFF
. | TRBJ1-6 | TRBV30 | . | TGTGCCTGGAAGAGGGATTCACCCCTCCACTTT | CAWKRDSPLHF
. | TRBJ1-2 | TRBV9 | TRBD1 | TGTGCCAGCAGAAAGGGACAGGGGGATCACTATGGCTACACCTTC | CASRKGQGDHYGYTF
. | TRBJ2-7 | TRBV6-1 | . | TGTGCCAGCAGTCCACAGGGAGCAGGACCCTACGAGCAGTACTTC | CASSPQGAGPYEQYF
. | TRBJ1-4 | TRBV6-1 | . | TGTGCCAGCAAGGTAGCCGATTATGAAAAACTGTTTTTT | CASKVADYEKLFF
. | TRBJ2-7 | TRBV4-3 | . | TGCGCCAGCAGCCGGAGTCATACAGTCCGGGACGAGCAGTACTTC | CASSRSHTVRDEQYF
. | TRBJ1-2 | TRBV19 | . | TGTGCCAGTAGCCGTACCTTACAAACCCCCGATGGCTACACCTTC | CASSRTLQTPDGYTF
. | TRBJ2-3 | TRBV7-2 | TRBD2 | TGTGCCAGCAGCTTAAGGACTAGCGGGGTGACAGATACGCAGTATTTT | CASSLRTSGVTDTQYF
. | TRBJ1-1 | TRBV4-1 | . | TGCGCCAGCAGCCAGATACCGCGGGATTTGAACACTGAAGCTTTCTTT | CASSQIPRDLNTEAFF